A selection of T cell receptor beta chains follows, all from one sample in a study of shared clonotypes between healthy human individuals. TCRdb's table, derived via immunoSEQ multiplex PCR, lists solely in-frame clones and lacks some. The data hold just over 2,000,000 clones, with about 95% observed a single time. Sequenced: naive CD8+ T cells sorted from blood. The origin of the receptors is a young man in good health. Each CDR3 is given with its conserved first and last residue. D genes are given only for firm matches. Clone size is shown for a subset of rows, as once, few, many or a class of expanded clone.

V gene: TRBV5-4
CDR3 length: 11
J gene: TRBJ2-7
D gene: .
clone size: .
CDR3 protein: CASSLLNEQYF
CDR3 DNA: TGTGCCAGCAGCTTGCTCAACGAGCAGTACTTC

V gene: TRBV6-6
CDR3 length: 15
J gene: TRBJ1-6
D gene: TRBD1
clone size: .
CDR3 protein: CASSYADRGYSPLHF
CDR3 DNA: TGTGCCAGCAGTTACGCAGACAGGGGCTATTCACCCCTCCACTTT

V gene: TRBV2
CDR3 length: 14
J gene: TRBJ1-1
D gene: .
clone size: .
CDR3 protein: CASSPRQMNTEAFF
CDR3 DNA: TGTGCCAGCAGTCCCAGGCAGATGAACACTGAAGCTTTCTTT

V gene: TRBV7-2
CDR3 length: 16
J gene: TRBJ1-6
D gene: TRBD1
clone size: .
CDR3 protein: CASSLGLRGFNSPLHF
CDR3 DNA: TGTGCCAGCAGCCTGGGGCTCAGGGGGTTTAATTCACCCCTCCACTTT

V gene: TRBV7-9
CDR3 length: 12
J gene: TRBJ1-1
D gene: TRBD1
clone size: few
CDR3 protein: CASSLGGGEAFF
CDR3 DNA: TGTGCCAGCAGCTTGGGAGGGGGCGAAGCTTTCTTT

V gene: TRBV29-1
CDR3 length: 20
J gene: TRBJ2-2
D gene: .
clone size: .
CDR3 protein: CSVIPETFPPTPSNTGELFF
CDR3 DNA: TGCAGCGTCATCCCCGAGACCTTCCCGCCAACGCCCTCGAACACCGGGGAGCTGTTTTTT

V gene: TRBV6-4
CDR3 length: 16
J gene: TRBJ1-3
D gene: .
clone size: .
CDR3 protein: CASSDVGEGTGNTIYF
CDR3 DNA: TGTGCCAGCAGTGACGTAGGGGAAGGTACTGGAAACACCATATATTTT

V gene: TRBV10-3
CDR3 length: 17
J gene: TRBJ2-6
D gene: .
clone size: .
CDR3 protein: CAISDPLGEAGANVLTF
CDR3 DNA: TGTGCCATCAGTGACCCCCTAGGTGAGGCTGGGGCCAACGTCCTGACTTTC

V gene: TRBV28
CDR3 length: 12
J gene: TRBJ2-2
D gene: .
clone size: .
CDR3 protein: CASSDTAGELFF
CDR3 DNA: TGTGCCAGCAGCGATACCGCCGGGGAGCTGTTTTTT

V gene: TRBV30
CDR3 length: 13
J gene: TRBJ1-2
D gene: .
clone size: .
CDR3 protein: CAWTTAAFYGYTF
CDR3 DNA: TGTGCCTGGACTACGGCGGCCTTCTATGGCTACACCTTC

V gene: TRBV30
CDR3 length: 13
J gene: TRBJ2-5
D gene: .
clone size: .
CDR3 protein: CAWSEDRQETQYF
CDR3 DNA: TGTGCCTGGAGTGAGGACAGACAAGAGACCCAGTACTTC

V gene: TRBV13
CDR3 length: 16
J gene: TRBJ2-7
D gene: .
clone size: .
CDR3 protein: CASSLGPAESHLEQYF
CDR3 DNA: TGTGCCAGCAGCTTAGGCCCGGCAGAGTCCCATCTTGAGCAGTACTTC

V gene: TRBV2
CDR3 length: 14
J gene: TRBJ1-1
D gene: TRBD1
clone size: .
CDR3 protein: CASSEWDRNTEAFF
CDR3 DNA: TGTGCCAGCAGTGAATGGGACAGGAACACTGAAGCTTTCTTT

V gene: TRBV19
CDR3 length: 14
J gene: TRBJ1-1
D gene: .
clone size: .
CDR3 protein: CASSMEGINHEAFF
CDR3 DNA: TGTGCCAGTAGTATGGAAGGGATCAACCATGAAGCTTTCTTT

V gene: TRBV4-3
CDR3 length: 13
J gene: TRBJ2-3
D gene: .
clone size: .
CDR3 protein: CASSQVYTDTQYF
CDR3 DNA: TGCGCCAGCAGCCAAGTTTACACAGATACGCAGTATTTT

V gene: TRBV7-9
CDR3 length: 16
J gene: TRBJ1-6
D gene: .
clone size: .
CDR3 protein: CASSLAGGSYNSPLHF
CDR3 DNA: TGTGCCAGCAGCTTAGCAGGGGGATCCTATAATTCACCCCTCCACTTT

V gene: TRBV5-6
CDR3 length: 16
J gene: TRBJ2-5
D gene: TRBD2
clone size: .
CDR3 protein: CASSLGTSGTRETQYF
CDR3 DNA: TGTGCCAGCAGCTTAGGGACTAGCGGGACTCGTGAGACCCAGTACTTC

V gene: TRBV19
CDR3 length: 14
J gene: TRBJ2-1
D gene: .
clone size: .
CDR3 protein: CASSMVVGTNEQFF
CDR3 DNA: TGTGCCAGTAGTATGGTAGTAGGAACGAATGAGCAGTTCTTC

V gene: TRBV19
CDR3 length: 12
J gene: TRBJ2-7
D gene: TRBD1
clone size: .
CDR3 protein: CASAPTGNEQYF
CDR3 DNA: TGTGCCAGCGCCCCGACAGGGAACGAGCAGTACTTC

V gene: TRBV4-3
CDR3 length: 15
J gene: TRBJ2-3
D gene: .
clone size: .
CDR3 protein: CASSQEYLNTDTQYF
CDR3 DNA: TGCGCCAGCAGCCAAGAGTACCTTAACACAGATACGCAGTATTTT

V gene: TRBV27
CDR3 length: 16
J gene: TRBJ2-2
D gene: TRBD1
clone size: .
CDR3 protein: CASRQGTGGDTGELFF
CDR3 DNA: TGTGCCAGCAGGCAAGGGACAGGGGGGGACACCGGGGAGCTGTTTTTT

V gene: TRBV6-1
CDR3 length: 13
J gene: TRBJ1-5
D gene: .
clone size: .
CDR3 protein: CASSEDPNQPQHF
CDR3 DNA: TGTGCCAGCAGTGAAGATCCCAATCAGCCCCAGCATTTT